This is a list of T cell receptor beta chains from one sample in a study of blood T cell repertoires in COVID-19. Some clones are missing from TCRdb's copy, which holds only in-frame ones; the method was immunoSEQ multiplex PCR. The sample contains under 200,000 clones, about nine tenths of which appear only once. The sample comprised peripheral blood. The receptors originated from a man aged 50 to 59 with acute or convalescent COVID-19. Each CDR3 is given with its conserved first and last residue. A D gene is named only where the DNA matches it firmly. The size field is filled for only some rows; it gives once, few, many or a size class.

d_call: TRBD1
j_call: TRBJ2-1
v_call: TRBV19
clone_size: -
cdr3_nt: TGTGCCAGTAGTATGGGGCGACAGGGCGCCTACAATGAGCAGTTCTTC
cdr3_aa: CASSMGRQGAYNEQFF

d_call: TRBD1
j_call: TRBJ2-2
v_call: TRBV7-6
clone_size: -
cdr3_nt: TGTGCCAGCAGCTTAGCAAGGGACAGCAACACCGGGGAGCTGTTTTTT
cdr3_aa: CASSLARDSNTGELFF

d_call: TRBD1
j_call: TRBJ2-3
v_call: TRBV18
clone_size: -
cdr3_nt: TGTGCCAGCTCACCTGACACAGGGGTTAGCACAGATACGCAGTATTTT
cdr3_aa: CASSPDTGVSTDTQYF

d_call: TRBD2
j_call: TRBJ2-5
v_call: TRBV18
clone_size: -
cdr3_nt: TGTGCCAGCTCACCACCGAATAGCGGGAGCGTAGAGACCCAGTACTTC
cdr3_aa: CASSPPNSGSVETQYF

d_call: -
j_call: TRBJ2-2
v_call: TRBV11-2
clone_size: -
cdr3_nt: TGTGCCAGCAGCTTACAGGCGAACACCGGGGAGCTGTTTTTT
cdr3_aa: CASSLQANTGELFF

d_call: TRBD1
j_call: TRBJ2-2
v_call: TRBV27
clone_size: -
cdr3_nt: TGTGCCAGCAGACGAGGGACAGGGTCCGGGGAGCTGTTTTTT
cdr3_aa: CASRRGTGSGELFF

d_call: TRBD1
j_call: TRBJ2-3
v_call: TRBV7-9
clone_size: -
cdr3_nt: TGTGCCAGCAGCTTAGAAGTAGGGACAGTCCTCACAGATACGCAGTATTTT
cdr3_aa: CASSLEVGTVLTDTQYF

d_call: TRBD1
j_call: TRBJ1-5
v_call: TRBV2
clone_size: once
cdr3_nt: TGTGCCAGCAGTCTTTCAGGGGGCGGCAATCAGCCCCAGCATTTT
cdr3_aa: CASSLSGGGNQPQHF

d_call: TRBD2
j_call: TRBJ2-2
v_call: TRBV7-9
clone_size: -
cdr3_nt: TGTGCCAGCAGCTTAGGTGCTAGCGGGGCGAACACCGGGGAGCTGTTTTTT
cdr3_aa: CASSLGASGANTGELFF

d_call: TRBD1
j_call: TRBJ1-4
v_call: TRBV3-1/TRBV3-2
clone_size: -
cdr3_nt: TGTGCCAGCAGCCGGACCGGGACAGGGATTGGAAAACTGTTTTTT
cdr3_aa: CASSRTGTGIGKLFF

d_call: -
j_call: TRBJ2-3
v_call: TRBV7-9
clone_size: -
cdr3_nt: TGTGCCAGCAGACCTACAGGGAAGGCAGATACGCAGTATTTT
cdr3_aa: CASRPTGKADTQYF

d_call: TRBD1
j_call: TRBJ1-3
v_call: TRBV7-2
clone_size: once
cdr3_nt: TGTGCCAGCAGCCCCCGACAGGGAGACTCTGGAAACACCATATATTTT
cdr3_aa: CASSPRQGDSGNTIYF

d_call: -
j_call: TRBJ2-3
v_call: TRBV6-1
clone_size: -
cdr3_nt: TGTGCCAGCAGTGAAGTCTATCACCGTGATACGCAGTATTTT
cdr3_aa: CASSEVYHRDTQYF

d_call: -
j_call: TRBJ1-2
v_call: TRBV5-1
clone_size: -
cdr3_nt: TGCGCCAGCAGCTGGGACTACGGCCGCAGCTATGGCTACACCTTC
cdr3_aa: CASSWDYGRSYGYTF

d_call: -
j_call: TRBJ1-4
v_call: TRBV5-1
clone_size: -
cdr3_nt: TGCGCCAGCAGCTTGGCCGGCCAGGAGGGGGAAAAACTGTTTTTT
cdr3_aa: CASSLAGQEGEKLFF

d_call: -
j_call: TRBJ2-2
v_call: TRBV28
clone_size: -
cdr3_nt: TGTGCCAGCAACTTAAGAAGAAACACCGGGGAGCTGTTTTTT
cdr3_aa: CASNLRRNTGELFF

d_call: TRBD2
j_call: TRBJ2-1
v_call: TRBV18
clone_size: -
cdr3_nt: TGTGCCAGCTCACGAAGTACGGGACTAGCGGGAGTATACAATGAGCAGTTCTTC
cdr3_aa: CASSRSTGLAGVYNEQFF

d_call: -
j_call: TRBJ1-1
v_call: TRBV14
clone_size: -
cdr3_nt: TGTGCCAGCAGCCATCAGGGTCGGTGGACTGAAGCTTTCTTT
cdr3_aa: CASSHQGRWTEAFF

d_call: TRBD2
j_call: TRBJ2-5
v_call: TRBV5-1
clone_size: -
cdr3_nt: TGCGCCAGCAGCTTAGGGACTAGCGGGTTGGAGACCCAGTACTTC
cdr3_aa: CASSLGTSGLETQYF

d_call: TRBD1
j_call: TRBJ2-5
v_call: TRBV5-6
clone_size: -
cdr3_nt: TGTGCCAGCAGCCTCCTGACAGGGGGATCTTTAGAGACCCAGTACTTC
cdr3_aa: CASSLLTGGSLETQYF

d_call: -
j_call: TRBJ2-3
v_call: TRBV20-1
clone_size: -
cdr3_nt: TGCAGTGCTAGTCCTTCTAGCACAGATACGCAGTATTTT
cdr3_aa: CSASPSSTDTQYF

d_call: TRBD2
j_call: TRBJ2-1
v_call: TRBV28
clone_size: -
cdr3_nt: TGTGCCAGCAGTTCCCCGACTAGCTCTAAGGGTGAGCAGTTCTTC
cdr3_aa: CASSSPTSSKGEQFF